What follows describes a single T cell receptor (beta chain). There is no known antigen for this receptor. No much larger clone is present one base from it, and per-base qualities are unavailable. This sample was taken from a study of shared clonotypes between healthy human individuals (dated by TCRdb to about 2020). Turning to the overall study: The cohort included a few men and a couple of women between 18 and 49 years of age. For each donor, three plates each were used for CD4 naive and CD4 memory, two plates were used for CD8 naive, and one plate was used for CD8 memory. Blood TCR repertoires of several healthy adults were deeply sequenced to estimate repertoire size and the extent of clonotype sharing between individuals. Different laboratories and diverse techniques were used to prepare libraries and sequence TCR repertoires, to increase sequencing depth and limit assay-specific biases. Leukapheresis yielded between about 0.94 and 8.9 billion PBMCs per donor.

At the junction V is shortened by 1 base and J by 2 bases, with 9 bases in between. Reading the germline V gene gives CDR1 MDHEN and CDR2 SYDVKM. The CDR3 runs 14 residues from the cysteine to the phenylalanine. Only CDR3 DNA remains: 42 bases, in frame from the first base. For the CD8 naive samples, CD45RO-negative cells were positively selected for CCR7, yielding a CD45RA+CCR7+ population from which TemRA cells were excluded. The donors were healthy, HIV-negative adults with no recently reported acute infections or vaccinations. All donors were Caucasian adults living in Nashville, Tennessee, USA. After blood collection by leukapheresis, PBMCs were isolated using Ficoll-Histopaque density gradient centrifugation and then cryopreserved in the vapor phase of liquid nitrogen. Analytical flow cytometry was used to check the purity and quantity of every magnetically sorted T cell population. From each sorted fraction, genomic DNA was isolated and quantified by UV absorbance on a Nanodrop 2000c.

The full study reports these points: Naive subsets generally had larger estimated clonotype richness than memory subsets did. Pairwise subsampling indicated that sequencing depth was expected to affect the degree of clonotype sharing among donors. Compared with non-shared clonotypes, the clonotypes found in all four sorted-subset donors had higher generation probabilities. Sharing across several donors was observed for approximately 5% of naive CD4, under 4% of naive CD8, 2.3% of memory CD4, and around 0.42% of memory CD8 clonotypes. Only blood was sampled, and tissue TCR repertoires likely differ from those in blood. The genetic and exposure-history diversity represented was limited by the small number of donors. Even with the large sequencing depth, rarefaction of the sorted-subset datasets indicated that sequencing was incomplete.

TCR CDR3 regions were amplified from genomic DNA by multiplex PCR using the deep immunoSEQ assay. Genomic DNA extracted from each cell subset was distributed evenly over all wells of several immunoSEQ 96-well plates, and each plate served as one replicate. For sorted subsets, 200 to 250 ng of genomic DNA, equivalent to around 29,000 T cell genomes, went into each replicate PCR. The purified libraries were quantified using a Qubit 3.0 fluorometer, sized with a Bioanalyzer 2100, and then quantified again using the KAPA Library Quantification kit. Every immunoSEQ 96-well plate was sequenced on a separate single-read 150-cycle Illumina NextSeq 550 flow cell. The source study handled its data this way. Because only junctional sequences without quality scores were contained in the immunoSEQ output, filtering matching that applied to full-length reads could not be performed. To assign V/J genes and CDR3, sequences were annotated against IMGT germline references using PyIR, a Python wrapper for IgBLAST v1.9. Reads with weak V/J assignments (E-value above 1e-6), missing CDR3, stop codons, out-of-frame junctions, or ambiguous translated residues were removed. V3J clonotypes were defined as sequences sharing the same inferred V gene, J gene, and CDR3 amino acid sequence. Percentage overlap between repertoires was computed as shared unique clonotypes divided by the size of the smaller repertoire. RTK rarefaction, the Chao1 estimator, and Recon v2.1 estimates of unobserved clonotypes were used to assess repertoire richness. Generation probabilities for all TCRbeta clonotypes obtained by the gDNA method from a handful of donors were computed using OLGA. What TCRdb holds here is the immuneACCESS table cut down to in-frame rearrangements. Part of the clones is not present; checked against another copy, under half of the missing clones reflect an unresolved V gene, and the others are unexplained. V, J and clone size are taken as reported in that table, and D and trimming were inferred from the DNA itself. The sample has about 2.2 million clones on record, 80% to 95% of them singletons. About 1.7% of the sample comes from the top ten.

The sequencing sample was made of naive CD8+ T cells from PBMCs. Taken with the paper, the label for cell subset or site translates to: CD45RA+CCR7+. The sequence came from a man aged 18 to 30 in good health. Some clones in this sample may be carry-over from other donors' samples. Recombination linked TRBV28 to TRBJ2-7; the D gene is not confidently resolved. The CDR3 protein is CASSLSAETYEQYF. The nucleotide sequence reads TGTGCCAGCAGTTTATCGGCGGAGACCTACGAGCAGTACTTC.